Listed here is a single T cell receptor beta chain. Its antigen is not known. In TCRdb, the RT-PCR reads were re-called with MiXCR into one record per CDR3 protein. Altogether 4,000 to 6,000 distinct CDR3 sequences are present, around nine tenths being singletons, with the ten largest covering 1.5% to 2%. This entry is derived from a study of yellow fever vaccine responses in identical twins. In germline, CDR1 is ENHRY, CDR2 SYGVKD. The V end was cut by 4 bases, the J end by 1 base, with 13 bases between. This CDR3 comprises 15 residues. General observations from the study: Twins' vaccine T cell responses reportedly seemed partly convergent and partly personalized.

The starting material was T cells from blood (PBMCs), unsorted or a sorted subset (not recorded which), obtained before or after yellow fever vaccination (not recorded which). This TCR was sampled from a woman between 18 and 29 years old who received the yellow fever vaccine. The J gene is TRBJ1-1, the V gene TRBV10-3; D is uncertain. The DNA of the CDR3 is TGTGCCATCAGTGGTAAAGCAGGTGAGAACACTGAAGCTTTCTTT. Residues: CAISGKAGENTEAFF.